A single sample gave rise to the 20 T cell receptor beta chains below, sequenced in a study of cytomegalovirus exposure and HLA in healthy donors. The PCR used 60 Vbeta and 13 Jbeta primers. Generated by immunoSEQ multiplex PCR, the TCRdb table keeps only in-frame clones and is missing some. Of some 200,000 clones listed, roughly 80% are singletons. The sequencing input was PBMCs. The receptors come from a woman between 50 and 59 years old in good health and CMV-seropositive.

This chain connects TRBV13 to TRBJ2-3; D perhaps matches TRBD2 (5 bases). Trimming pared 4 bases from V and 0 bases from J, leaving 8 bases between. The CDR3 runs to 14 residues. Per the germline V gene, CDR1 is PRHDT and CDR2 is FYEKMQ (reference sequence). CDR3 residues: CASSSRTSTDTQYF. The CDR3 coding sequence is TGTGCCAGCAGCTCTAGGACTAGCACAGATACGCAGTATTTT.

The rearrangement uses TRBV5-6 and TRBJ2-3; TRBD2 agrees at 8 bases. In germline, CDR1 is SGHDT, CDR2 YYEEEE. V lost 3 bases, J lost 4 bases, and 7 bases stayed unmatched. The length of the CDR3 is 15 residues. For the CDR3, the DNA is TGTGCCAGCAGCTACAGGACTAGCTTGGCAGATACGCAGTATTTT. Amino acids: CASSYRTSLADTQYF.

CDR3 nucleotide sequence: TGTGCCACTACCGGTGGCGCGGGCAGGGCCAAAAACATTCAGTACTTC. This translates into CATTGGAGRAKNIQYF. The gene calls are TRBV28 and TRBJ2-4, with D possibly being TRBD2 (5 bases). The CDR3 has 16 amino acids. Germline V gene lookup returns CDR1 MDHEN and CDR2 SYDVKM. Trimming removed 10 bases at V and 1 base at J, with 20 bases between.

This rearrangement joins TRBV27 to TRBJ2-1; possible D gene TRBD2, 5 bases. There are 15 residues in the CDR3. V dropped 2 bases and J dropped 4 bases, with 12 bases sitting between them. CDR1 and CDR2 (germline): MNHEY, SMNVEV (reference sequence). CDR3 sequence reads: CASSLAPDYYNEQFF. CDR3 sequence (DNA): TGTGCCAGCAGTTTAGCGCCCGACTATTACAATGAGCAGTTCTTC.

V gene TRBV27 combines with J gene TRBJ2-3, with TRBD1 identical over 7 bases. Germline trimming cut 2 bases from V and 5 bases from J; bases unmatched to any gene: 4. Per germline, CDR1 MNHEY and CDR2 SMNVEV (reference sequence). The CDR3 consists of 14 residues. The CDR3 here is CASSLTPGGDTQYF. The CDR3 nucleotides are TGTGCCAGCAGTTTAACTCCAGGGGGAGATACGCAGTATTTT.

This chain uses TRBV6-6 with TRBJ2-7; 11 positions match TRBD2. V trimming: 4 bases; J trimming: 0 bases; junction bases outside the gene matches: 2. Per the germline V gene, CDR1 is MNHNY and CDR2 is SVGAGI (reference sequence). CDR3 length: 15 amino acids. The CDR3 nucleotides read TGTGCCAGCAGTTCCGGACTAGCGGGCTCCTACGAGCAGTACTTC. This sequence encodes CASSSGLAGSYEQYF.

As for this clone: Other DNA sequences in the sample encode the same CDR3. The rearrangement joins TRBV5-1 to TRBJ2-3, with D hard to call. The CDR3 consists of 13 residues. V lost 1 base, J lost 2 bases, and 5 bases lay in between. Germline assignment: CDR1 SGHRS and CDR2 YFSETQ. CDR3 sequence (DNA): TGCGCCAGCAGCTTGCAGTTCACAGATACGCAGTATTTT. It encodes CASSLQFTDTQYF.

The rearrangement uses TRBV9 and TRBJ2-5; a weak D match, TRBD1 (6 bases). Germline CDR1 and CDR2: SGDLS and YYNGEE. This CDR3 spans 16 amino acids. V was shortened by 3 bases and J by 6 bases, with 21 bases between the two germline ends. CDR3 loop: CASSEKETGLYKTQYF. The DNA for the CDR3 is TGTGCCAGCAGCGAGAAAGAAACAGGGTTGTACAAGACCCAGTACTTC.

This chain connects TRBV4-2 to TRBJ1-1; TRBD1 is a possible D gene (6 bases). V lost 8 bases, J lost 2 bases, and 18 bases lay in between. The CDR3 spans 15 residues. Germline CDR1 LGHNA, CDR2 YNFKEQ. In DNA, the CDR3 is TGTGCCAGCCGTACCGTGACAGGCGGAAACACTGAAGCTTTCTTT. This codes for CASRTVTGGNTEAFF.

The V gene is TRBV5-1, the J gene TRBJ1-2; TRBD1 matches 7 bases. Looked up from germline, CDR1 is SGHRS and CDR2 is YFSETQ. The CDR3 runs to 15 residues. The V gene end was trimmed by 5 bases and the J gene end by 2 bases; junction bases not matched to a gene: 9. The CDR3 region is CASRAPLQGNYGYTF. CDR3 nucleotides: TGCGCCAGCAGAGCCCCGCTACAGGGGAACTATGGCTACACCTTC.

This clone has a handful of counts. CDR3 protein: CASSQLRERHEQFF. DNA for the CDR3: TGCGCCAGCAGCCAACTGCGGGAGCGGCATGAGCAGTTCTTC. The rearrangement uses TRBV4-1 and TRBJ2-1, with 7 bases matching TRBD2. CDR1 and CDR2 (germline): MGHRA, YSYEKL. Germline trimming cut 2 bases from V and 8 bases from J; bases unmatched to any gene: 6. The length of the CDR3 is 14 residues.

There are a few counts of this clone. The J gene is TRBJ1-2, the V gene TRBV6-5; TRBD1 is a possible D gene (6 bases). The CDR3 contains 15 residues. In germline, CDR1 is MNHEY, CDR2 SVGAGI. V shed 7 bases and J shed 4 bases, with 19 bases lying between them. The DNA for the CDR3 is TGTGCCAGCACAGAATCCTACAGGGCGGGCTATGGCTACACCTTC. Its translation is CASTESYRAGYGYTF.

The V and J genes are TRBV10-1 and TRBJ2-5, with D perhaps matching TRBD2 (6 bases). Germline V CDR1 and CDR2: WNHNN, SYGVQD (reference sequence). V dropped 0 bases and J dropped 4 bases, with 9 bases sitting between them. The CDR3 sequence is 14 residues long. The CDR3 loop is CASSESGGIETQYF. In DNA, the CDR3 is TGCGCCAGCAGTGAGTCGGGGGGAATAGAGACCCAGTACTTC.

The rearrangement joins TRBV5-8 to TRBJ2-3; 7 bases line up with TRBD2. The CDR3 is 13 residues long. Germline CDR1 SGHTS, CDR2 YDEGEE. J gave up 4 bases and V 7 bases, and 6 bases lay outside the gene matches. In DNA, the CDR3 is TGTGCCAGCTTGGCGGGAGCTGCAGATACGCAGTATTTT. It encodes CASLAGAADTQYF.

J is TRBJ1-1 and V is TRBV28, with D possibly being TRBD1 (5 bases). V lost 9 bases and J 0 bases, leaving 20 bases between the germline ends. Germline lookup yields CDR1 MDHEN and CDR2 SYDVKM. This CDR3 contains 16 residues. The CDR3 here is CASLSGQGSMNTEAFF. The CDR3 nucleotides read TGTGCCAGTCTTAGTGGGCAGGGTAGCATGAACACTGAAGCTTTCTTT.

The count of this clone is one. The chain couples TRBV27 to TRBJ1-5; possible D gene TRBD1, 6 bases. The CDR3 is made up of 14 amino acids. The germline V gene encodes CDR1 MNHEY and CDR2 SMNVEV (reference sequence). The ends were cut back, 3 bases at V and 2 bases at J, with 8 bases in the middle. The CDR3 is CASSFRGGNQPQHF. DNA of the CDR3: TGTGCCAGCAGTTTCAGGGGAGGCAATCAGCCCCAGCATTTT.

The CDR3 DNA is TGTGCCAGCAGCCCGGGACTAGCGGGGGCCAAGCAGTTCTTC. It yields the protein CASSPGLAGAKQFF. V usage is TRBV14 and J usage is TRBJ2-1, with TRBD2 identical over 14 bases. This CDR3 is built from 14 residues. Per germline, CDR1 SGHDN and CDR2 FVKESK. Trimming at V came to 4 bases and at J to 11 bases, leaving 4 bases not matched to a gene.

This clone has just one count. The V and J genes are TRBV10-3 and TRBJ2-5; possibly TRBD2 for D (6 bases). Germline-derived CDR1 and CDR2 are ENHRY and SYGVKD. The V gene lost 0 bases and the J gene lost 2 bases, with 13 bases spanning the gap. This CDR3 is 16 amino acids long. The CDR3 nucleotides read TGTGCCATCAGTGAGTCGAAGGACTACCCTCAAGAGACCCAGTACTTC. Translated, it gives CAISESKDYPQETQYF.

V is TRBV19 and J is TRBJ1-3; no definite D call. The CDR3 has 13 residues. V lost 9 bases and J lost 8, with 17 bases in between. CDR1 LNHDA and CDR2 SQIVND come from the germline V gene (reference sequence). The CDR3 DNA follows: TGTGCCAGCAGCGATAATAGCCGGGACACCATATATTTT. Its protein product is CASSDNSRDTIYF. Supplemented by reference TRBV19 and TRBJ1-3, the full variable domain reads DGGITQSPKYLFRKEGQNVTLSCEQNLNHDAMYWYRQDPGQGLRLIYYSQIVNDFQKGDIAEGYSVSREKKESFPLTVTSAQKNPTAFYLCASSDNSRDTIYFGEGSWLTVV.

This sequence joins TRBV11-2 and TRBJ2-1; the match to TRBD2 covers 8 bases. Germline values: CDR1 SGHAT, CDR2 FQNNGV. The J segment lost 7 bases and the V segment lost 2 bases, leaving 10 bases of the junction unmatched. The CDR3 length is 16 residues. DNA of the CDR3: TGTGCCAGCAGCTTAACGGGGGGGGGTCTGAGGAATGAGCAGTTCTTC. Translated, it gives CASSLTGGGLRNEQFF. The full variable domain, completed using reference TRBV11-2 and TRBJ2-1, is EAGVAQSPRYKIIEKRQSVAFWCNPISGHATLYWYQQILGQGPKLLIQFQNNGVVDDSQLPKDRFSAERLKGVDSTLKIQPAKLEDSAVYLCASSLTGGGLRNEQFFGPGTRLTVL.